The TCR beta chain described here comes from a study of neurological immune-mediated disorders. This clonotype occurred many times. Its antigen is unidentified. A single record per CDR3 protein comes from TCRdb applying MiXCR to the 5' RACE reads. The sample has 75,000 to 80,000 distinct CDR3 sequences; about 5% are singletons. Findings of the study overall: No sharing of CDR3 amino acid sequences was observed among expanded clones across subjects, suggesting private repertoires in all groups.

This CDR3 is 16 amino acids long. Between the trimmed V and J ends, which lost 0 bases and 3 bases, there was a span of 15 bases. Material for sequencing was PBMCs. The chain carries TRBV12-3 or TRBV12-4 and TRBJ2-7; D possibly corresponds to TRBD1 (6 bases). This receptor was taken from a woman in her thirties with multiple sclerosis. The CDR3 nucleotides read TGTGCCAGCAGTTTAGCGATAACGGACAGCCGCTACGAGCAGTACTTC. Translated: CASSLAITDSRYEQYF.